A single sample is the source of the 26 T cell receptor beta chains below, sequenced in a study of cytomegalovirus exposure and HLA in healthy donors. Vbeta (60) and Jbeta (13) primers were used in the PCR. Clones were read by immunoSEQ multiplex PCR, and TCRdb kept only the in-frame ones, dropping some. The table lists 80,000 to 100,000 clones, with 0.58% in the top ten. The source material was PBMCs. Receptors were obtained from a man aged 45-60 years in good health and CMV-seronegative.

The V call is TRBV7-3, the J call TRBJ2-1; 8 nucleotides match TRBD1. V gave up 2 bases and J gave up 6 bases; unmatched junction bases: 3. The CDR3 sequence is 14 residues long. Germline CDR1 and CDR2: SGHTA and FQGTGA. The CDR3 reads CASSLLGQGNEQFF. The CDR3 DNA follows: TGTGCCAGCAGCTTACTCGGACAGGGCAATGAGCAGTTCTTC.

The chain joins TRBV28 to TRBJ2-7; D is perhaps TRBD1 (5 bases). The CDR3 is 13 amino acids. With 7 bases removed from V and 6 bases from J, the gap between germline ends came to 16 bases. Germline lookup yields CDR1 MDHEN and CDR2 SYDVKM. CDR3 in amino acids: CASTQGWIREQYF. CDR3 nucleotide sequence: TGTGCCAGCACCCAGGGTTGGATCCGCGAGCAGTACTTC.

V is TRBV28 and J is TRBJ1-2; a weak D match, TRBD1 (5 bases). The V end lost 5 bases, the J end lost 8 bases, and 12 bases lay between the germline ends. Germline CDR1 is MDHEN and CDR2 is SYDVKM. This CDR3 has 12 residues. The CDR3 protein is CASSGAPGGYTF. In DNA form, the CDR3 reads TGTGCCAGCAGTGGGGCCCCTGGAGGCTACACCTTC.

The chain is built from TRBV19 and TRBJ2-1; 9 positions agree with TRBD2. Germline V gives CDR1 LNHDA, CDR2 SQIVND (reference sequence). The CDR3 spans 17 residues. The V and J ends lost 10 bases and 0 bases, in that order; junction bases with no gene match: 13. The CDR3 DNA is TGTGCCACCCGGAGGGGGTTAGCGGGGGTCTCCTACAATGAGCAGTTCTTC. Translating it yields CATRRGLAGVSYNEQFF.

This chain connects TRBV19 to TRBJ2-4; 8 positions match TRBD2. J lost 7 bases, V lost 5 bases, and 7 bases had no gene match. Germline CDR1 is LNHDA and CDR2 is SQIVND (reference sequence). The length of the CDR3 is 14 residues. The CDR3 nucleotides read TGTGCCAGTAGTTCCGCGGGGGGTAGGAACATTCAGTACTTC. Its protein product is CASSSAGGRNIQYF.

The chain recombines TRBV27 with TRBJ2-7; 7 nucleotides align to TRBD1. V was pared by 5 bases and J by 6 bases, with 7 bases of the junction left unmatched. Germline CDR1 reads MNHEY; CDR2 reads SMNVEV (reference sequence). This CDR3 comprises 13 residues. The CDR3 region is CASSRQGSIEQYF. CDR3 coding DNA: TGTGCCAGCAGTCGACAGGGTTCGATCGAGCAGTACTTC.

The chain has TRBV7-2 and TRBJ2-6, with D perhaps TRBD1 (5 bases). This CDR3 contains 16 residues. Germline lookup yields CDR1 SGHTA and CDR2 FQGNSA. Trimming left V 1 base short and J 4 bases short, with 11 bases between. The chain's CDR3 is CASSLGPGQGANVLTF. The DNA of the CDR3 is TGTGCCAGCAGCTTAGGTCCAGGGCAAGGGGCCAACGTCCTGACTTTC.

The V call is TRBV28, the J call TRBJ2-7, with TRBD1 as a possible D gene (5 bases). Trimming took 7 bases from V and 3 from J, leaving 13 bases between them. Germline CDR1 and CDR2: MDHEN and SYDVKM. The CDR3 contains 13 residues. CDR3 nucleotide sequence: TGTGCCAGCATACAGGCGTTACACTACGAGCAGTACTTC. Its translation is CASIQALHYEQYF. The full variable domain, its missing parts supplied by reference TRBV28 and TRBJ2-7, is DVKVTQSSRYLVKRTGEKVFLECVQDMDHENMFWYRQDPGLGLRLIYFSYDVKMKEKGDIPEGYSVSREKKERFSLILESASTNQTSMYLCASIQALHYEQYFGPGTRLTVT.

This chain links TRBV7-6 with TRBJ2-1, with TRBD2 as a possible D gene (6 bases). The V gene lost 3 bases and the J gene lost 2 bases, with 8 bases spanning the gap. This CDR3 is built from 14 residues. Looked up from germline, CDR1 is SGHVS and CDR2 is FNYEAQ. The CDR3 DNA reads as TGTGCCAGCAGCTTTGGGGGGACCTACAATGAGCAGTTCTTC. Translating it yields CASSFGGTYNEQFF.

The chain links TRBV5-4 to TRBJ2-5; the D gene is possibly TRBD2 (5 bases). The V end lost 4 bases, the J end lost 11 bases, and 21 bases lay between the germline ends. Germline V gene data show CDR1 as SGHNT and CDR2 as YYREEE (reference sequence). This CDR3 is 14 amino acids long. The CDR3 spells CASSPISPGREQYF. As DNA, the CDR3 is TGTGCCAGCAGCCCCATTTCTCCAGGAAGGGAGCAGTACTTC.

V and J are TRBV2 and TRBJ2-7, with D tentatively TRBD1 (6 bases). The germline V and J ends were trimmed by 9 bases and 2 bases, with 11 bases remaining between them. The CDR3 consists of 12 residues. Per the germline V gene, CDR1 is SNHLY and CDR2 is FYNNEI. The CDR3 is CASSGTPYEQYF. CDR3 DNA sequence: TGTGCCAGTTCCGGGACACCCTACGAGCAGTACTTC. Based on the CDR3 plus reference TRBV2 and TRBJ2-7, the full variable domain is EPEVTQTPSHQVTQMGQEVILRCVPISNHLYFYWYRQILGQKVEFLVSFYNNEISEKSEIFDDQFSVERPDGSNFTLKIRSTKLEDSAMYFCASSGTPYEQYFGPGTRLTVT.

This chain links TRBV7-3 with TRBJ1-6, with D possibly being TRBD1 (6 bases). The CDR3 runs 21 residues. The germline V and J ends were trimmed by 6 bases and 7 bases, with 34 bases remaining between them. Per germline, CDR1 SGHTA and CDR2 FQGTGA. The CDR3 nucleotides read TGTGCCAGCAGTCAAACAGGGAGTACTAAAGGCGAGTGGGCTTTAAATTCACCCCTCCACTTT. It encodes CASSQTGSTKGEWALNSPLHF. Variable domain in full (rest from reference TRBV7-3 and TRBJ1-6): GAGVSQTPSNKVTEKGKYVELRCDPISGHTALYWYRQSLGQGPEFLIYFQGTGAADDSGLPNDRFFAVRPEGSVSTLKIQRTERGDSAVYLCASSQTGSTKGEWALNSPLHFGNGTRLTVT.

The CDR3 region is CASSLDPDSGTEAFF. The CDR3 DNA follows: TGTGCCAGCAGCTTAGATCCGGATTCAGGCACTGAAGCTTTCTTT. The chain links TRBV7-2 to TRBJ1-1; D unclear. The germline V gene has CDR1 SGHTA and CDR2 FQGNSA. This CDR3 has 15 amino acids. V was trimmed by 1 base and J by 4 bases, leaving 13 bases between them.

The genes are TRBV9 and TRBJ2-1; a possible D gene is TRBD1 (5 bases). CDR3 length equals 15 residues. Germline V lookup: CDR1 SGDLS, CDR2 YYNGEE. Trimming shortened V by 3 bases and J by 3 bases, and 13 bases separated the two germline ends. The CDR3 reads CASSGPGKFYNEQFF. DNA for the CDR3: TGTGCCAGCAGCGGACCAGGGAAATTCTACAATGAGCAGTTCTTC.

This sequence joins TRBV30 and TRBJ2-7; 11 bases line up with TRBD2. With V trimmed by 4 bases and J by 2 bases, 7 bases remained unmatched. The germline CDR1 and CDR2 sequences are GTSNPN and SVGIG (reference sequence). The CDR3 loop spans 15 amino acids. CDR3 DNA sequence: TGTGCCTGGAAATTTAGACTAGCGGGAACCTACGAGCAGTACTTC. Translating it yields CAWKFRLAGTYEQYF.

J is TRBJ2-2 and V is TRBV7-2; no clear D. V shed 3 bases and J shed 1 base, with 9 bases lying between them. CDR1 is SGHTA and CDR2 is FQGNSA in the germline V gene. The CDR3 covers 15 residues. In nucleotides, the CDR3 is TGTGCCAGCAGCTTCCGAACGGGGAACACCGGGGAGCTGTTTTTT. It yields the protein CASSFRTGNTGELFF.

A remark on this clone: Other DNA sequences of this sample code for an identical CDR3. V usage is TRBV7-9 and J usage is TRBJ1-1; D call uncertain. Germline lookup yields CDR1 SEHNR and CDR2 FQNEAQ (reference sequence). V gave up 5 bases and J gave up 4 bases, with 5 bases separating them. The CDR3 totals 11 residues. CDR3 sequence: CASSPGTEAFF. DNA for the CDR3: TGTGCCAGCAGCCCGGGCACTGAAGCTTTCTTT.

Notes on this clone: It is unclear where the CDR3 begins or ends on the DNA, so no DNA is shown, and the CDR3 is as TCRdb lists it. V usage is TRBV7-3 and J usage is TRBJ2-2; the listed D gene, TRBD1, was not tested against the DNA. The germline CDR1 and CDR2 sequences are SGHTA and FQGTGA. The CDR3 contains 16 residues when both ends are counted. The CDR3 loop is CASTYHRAWTPGSCFF.

The V and J genes are TRBV2 and TRBJ2-7, with 8 bases fitting TRBD2. This CDR3 contains 15 residues. Losses at the gene ends were 5 bases for V and 0 bases for J; bases not matched to a gene: 6. Germline values: CDR1 SNHLY, CDR2 FYNNEI. Here the CDR3 reads CASSSQTSASYEQYF. As DNA, the CDR3 is TGTGCCAGCAGTTCCCAGACTAGCGCCTCCTACGAGCAGTACTTC.

Regarding this clone: The sample has other DNA sequences that encode this CDR3 too. The genes are TRBV4-1 and TRBJ2-3; the match to TRBD2 covers 9 bases. This CDR3 has 17 residues. The germline V gene encodes CDR1 MGHRA and CDR2 YSYEKL. J lost 3 bases, V lost 0 bases, and 7 bases had no gene match. CDR3 in DNA: TGCGCCAGCAGCCAAGATTTCGCTAGCGGGGAGACAGATACGCAGTATTTT. It specifies CASSQDFASGETDTQYF.

The V gene is TRBV7-9, the J gene TRBJ1-2; D perhaps matches TRBD1 (5 bases). V lost 1 base and J 3 bases, leaving 12 bases between the germline ends. The CDR3 consists of 15 residues. CDR1 and CDR2 from the germline V gene are SEHNR and FQNEAQ (reference sequence). In DNA, the CDR3 is TGTGCCAGCAGCTTAGGGCAGGGTCCCGACTATGGCTACACCTTC. It encodes CASSLGQGPDYGYTF. Together with reference TRBV7-9 and TRBJ1-2, the CDR3 gives the full variable domain: DTGVSQNPRHKITKRGQNVTFRCDPISEHNRLYWYRQTLGQGPEFLTYFQNEAQLEKSRLLSDRFSAERPKGSFSTLEIQRTEQGDSAMYLCASSLGQGPDYGYTFGSGTRLTVV.

The rearrangement joins TRBV11-2 to TRBJ1-2, with 7 nucleotides matching TRBD1. This CDR3 has 18 residues. With V trimmed by 5 bases and J by 1 base, 16 bases remained unmatched. Germline assignment: CDR1 SGHAT and CDR2 FQNNGV. CDR3 DNA: TGTGCCAGCAGCACATTCCGGGACAGAGGGAGTATTAACTATGGCTACACCTTC. Translation: CASSTFRDRGSINYGYTF.

This chain joins TRBV5-1 and TRBJ2-3; possibly TRBD1 for D (6 bases). Deletions cut 0 bases from V and 3 bases from J, with 17 bases between. Germline assignment: CDR1 SGHRS and CDR2 YFSETQ. CDR3 length: 17 residues. In nucleotides, the CDR3 is TGCGCCAGCAGCTTGGCCCAGGGACATATCCTGACAGATACGCAGTATTTT. Its translation is CASSLAQGHILTDTQYF.

The rearrangement uses TRBV6-5 and TRBJ2-7, with TRBD1 matching over 9 bases. Germline V gene lookup returns CDR1 MNHEY and CDR2 SVGAGI. With V trimmed by 2 bases and J by 3 bases, 5 bases remained unmatched. The CDR3 sequence is 15 residues long. CDR3 bases: TGTGCCAGCAGTTACCAGGGACAGGGATACTACGAGCAGTACTTC. Translated: CASSYQGQGYYEQYF.

The chain combines TRBV10-3 with TRBJ1-1; 9 nucleotides align to TRBD1. The germline V gene encodes CDR1 ENHRY and CDR2 SYGVKD. CDR3 length equals 15 residues. V shed 2 bases and J 7 bases; nucleotides not matched to a gene: 8. The CDR3 nucleotides read TGTGCCATCAGTGAGGGACAGGGGTGGAGGGATGAAGCTTTCTTT. This gives the protein CAISEGQGWRDEAFF.

The chain couples TRBV30 to TRBJ2-7; no clear D gene. V was clipped by 3 bases and J by 0 bases, with 12 bases between them. CDR3 length equals 14 residues. Germline V lookup: CDR1 GTSNPN, CDR2 SVGIG (reference sequence). CDR3 DNA sequence: TGTGCCTGGAGACGGTTGGGCACCTCCTACGAGCAGTACTTC. It specifies CAWRRLGTSYEQYF.